This TCR beta chain was captured by sequencing in a study of response to subunit inactivated influenza vaccine (dated 2018 in TCRdb). About the investigation overall: The study used deep quantitative T cell receptor repertoire profiling to track responses to a trivalent subunit inactivated influenza vaccine.

To prepare the library, RT-PCR was applied. Sequencing relied on an Illumina HiSeq 2500. TCRdb ran its own pipeline on the public reads, namely fastp trimming at Q25 and MiXCR clone calling, and kept in-frame beta chains. Each entry is one CDR3 protein sequence, shown with its most common DNA and genes. The table for this sample lists approximately 250,000 distinct CDR3 sequences; 9% to 15% of them were counted only once. The ten biggest clones cover about 7.8% of the sample. Regarding this clonotype: Its binding antigen is unknown. Base qualities were left out, and no much larger clone turns up one base away.

General study outcomes and caveats: The authors suggested that each seasonal influenza vaccination may recruit only a limited number of new T cells.

Its CDR3 holds 13 amino acids, cysteine through phenylalanine. Left in the record is the CDR3 DNA by itself, 39 bases read in frame from the first base. Trimming costs V 5 bases and J 4 bases, and their ends lie 11 bases apart. The rearranged segments are TRBV12-3 or TRBV12-4 and TRBJ1-2; TRBD1 could be the D gene, as 6 bases match. The receptor's source is a man between 50 and 59 years old who received an inactivated influenza vaccine. Donor details come from another sample of the same person, matched by shared clones. This sample comprised non-naive T cells sorted from PBMCs, obtained approximately 15 days before vaccination. Interpreted using the paper, the cell subset or site label stands for: memory T cell fraction. The DNA sequence is TGTGCCAGCAGTCCGACAGGTGGCTATGGCTACACCTTC. Its coded protein is CASSPTGGYGYTF.